This T cell receptor (beta chain) was identified in a study of shared clonotypes between healthy human individuals. Overall study: Donors consisted of a couple of women and three men between 18 and 49. Each donor's CD8 memory used one plate, CD8 naive two, each CD4 subset three.

This was a deep-level run. The method was immunoSEQ multiplex PCR; TCRdb's version includes in-frame clones alone and lacks a portion of them. The table lists approximately 1.1 million clones, 70% to 80% of them singletons. This clone occurred once. Its antigen remains unidentified. Study-level results: Compared with memory subsets, naive subsets generally had larger estimated richness.

Trimming stripped 2 bases from V and 1 base from J, with 4 bases between. There are 13 residues in the CDR3. Germline loops: CDR1 SGHTS, CDR2 YDEGEE. The TCR comes from a man in his late teens or twenties in good health. Some clones in this sample may be carry-over from other donors' samples. The specimen sequenced was memory CD4+ T cells from PBMCs. The subset: CD45RA-negative fraction. V is TRBV5-8 and J is TRBJ1-3; D ambiguous. The CDR3 DNA is TGTGCCAGCAGCTTCCGGTCTGGAAACACCATATATTTT. Translating gives CASSFRSGNTIYF.